These 9 T cell receptor beta chains originate from one sample sequenced in a study of T cells in Graves' hyperthyroidism and ophthalmopathy. There were TCR beta CDR3 regions amplified from RNA transcripts. The HTBI set primed first-round TCR CDR3 RT-PCR. TCRdb re-called the multiplex PCR reads through MiXCR, storing one row per CDR3 protein. The sample records around 340,000 distinct CDR3 sequences, 16% being singletons. Sequenced: blood. Receptors originate from a man in his thirties or forties with Graves' hyperthyroidism.

This clonotype was counted ten times or more. V gene TRBV28 combines with J gene TRBJ1-1; the D gene is possibly TRBD1 (6 bases). With 3 bases removed from V and 5 bases from J, the gap between germline ends came to 16 bases. This CDR3 has 15 residues. Germline V gene sequence: CDR1 MDHEN, CDR2 SYDVKM. The CDR3 protein is CASSFRGLRRTEAFF. The CDR3, as DNA: TGTGCCAGCAGTTTCAGGGGCTTAAGGAGGACTGAAGCTTTCTTT.

This clonotype has a count of ten or more. CDR3 protein: CSVWVGQANYEQYF. The CDR3 nucleotides are TGCAGCGTTTGGGTAGGGCAGGCCAACTACGAGCAGTACTTC. The chain combines TRBV29-1 with TRBJ2-7; D not resolved. V dropped 5 bases and J dropped 3 bases, with 17 bases sitting between them. CDR1 and CDR2 (germline): SQVTM, ANQGSEA. CDR3 length equals 14 residues.

The rearrangement uses TRBV9 and TRBJ2-1; a weak D match, TRBD2 (7 bases). V shed 0 bases and J shed 0 bases, with 22 bases lying between them. Germline CDR1 SGDLS, CDR2 YYNGEE. CDR3 length: 20 residues. The CDR3 here is CASSVATWGGGIGSYNEQFF. The CDR3 region has the DNA TGTGCCAGCAGCGTAGCTACTTGGGGGGGCGGGATCGGCTCCTACAATGAGCAGTTCTTC.

In this sample, this clonotype turned up many times. V is TRBV2 and J is TRBJ2-7; D is undetermined. Trimming cost V 4 bases and J 6 bases, with 10 bases left between them. The CDR3 is made up of 12 amino acids. Germline V gene data show CDR1 as SNHLY and CDR2 as FYNNEI. CDR3 loop: CASSVNPREQYF. The DNA of the CDR3 is TGTGCCAGCAGTGTAAACCCCCGCGAGCAGTACTTC.

This clonotype was counted at least ten times. The chain joins TRBV12-3 or TRBV12-4 to TRBJ2-7; D might be TRBD1 (6 bases). CDR3 length equals 14 residues. V lost 4 bases, J lost 0 bases, and 10 bases lay in between. The CDR3 DNA reads TGTGCCAGCAGTTCTGGACAGTCCTCCTACGAGCAGTACTTC. Its translation: CASSSGQSSYEQYF.

In its sample, this clonotype was seen many times. The CDR3 protein is CASSAGPYNSPLHF. The CDR3, as DNA: TGTGCCAGCAGTGCCGGGCCTTATAATTCACCCCTCCACTTT. The V and J genes are TRBV6-1 and TRBJ1-6, with no clear D. This CDR3 is built from 14 residues. The V gene lost 4 bases and the J gene lost 4 bases, with 8 bases spanning the gap. The germline CDR1 and CDR2 sequences are MNHNS and SASEGT.

Ten or more counts support this clonotype. The rearrangement joins TRBV3-1 to TRBJ2-7; 8 bases agree with TRBD2. This CDR3 region has 14 residues. The germline CDR1 and CDR2 sequences are LGHDT and YNNKEL (reference sequence). J was trimmed by 4 bases and V by 5 bases; bases with no gene match: 7. The CDR3 DNA is TGTGCCAGCAGCGGGATAGCGGGATGGTACGAGCAGTACTTC. Its translation is CASSGIAGWYEQYF.

This clonotype was counted many times. The J gene is TRBJ2-3, the V gene TRBV7-3; 10 nucleotides align to TRBD2. The germline CDR1 and CDR2 sequences are SGHTA and FQGTGA. The CDR3 contains 19 residues. The J segment lost 0 bases and the V segment lost 0 bases, leaving 9 bases of the junction unmatched. CDR3 bases: TGTGCCAGCAGCTTAACCCCCCGGACTAGCGGATCTAGCACAGATACGCAGTATTTT. Its protein product is CASSLTPRTSGSSTDTQYF.

The chain is built from TRBV11-1 and TRBJ2-7; 13 positions match TRBD2. The CDR3 covers 16 residues. Germline lookup yields CDR1 SGHAT and CDR2 FQDESV (reference sequence). Losses at the gene ends were 5 bases for V and 4 bases for J; bases not matched to a gene: 8. This chain's CDR3 is CASSPRTSGSRYEQYF. The CDR3 DNA follows: TGTGCCAGCAGCCCACGGACTAGCGGGAGTAGATACGAGCAGTACTTC.